The 18 T cell receptor beta chains in this list originate from one sample, sequenced in a study of OX40 agonist ivuxolimab in advanced cancers. Sequenced by immunoSEQ multiplex PCR; TCRdb stores in-frame clones only, minus some. Of some 97,000 clones listed, 90% were seen once; the top ten hold about 0.29%. This material consisted of CD4+ or CD8+ T cells sorted from blood, taken in a trial of the OX40 agonist ivuxolimab. These receptors were collected from an adult with an advanced solid tumor such as melanoma, head and neck, liver or kidney cancer.

The rearrangement uses TRBV5-4 and TRBJ1-1; D gene unclear. Germline V gene sequence: CDR1 SGHNT, CDR2 YYREEE (reference sequence). Between the trimmed V and J ends, which lost 5 bases and 1 base, there was a span of 6 bases. CDR3 length: 12 amino acids. CDR3 residues: CASSYRNTEAFF. CDR3 DNA sequence: TGTGCCAGCAGTTACAGGAACACTGAAGCTTTCTTT.

The chain carries TRBV29-1 and TRBJ2-7; tentatively, D is TRBD2 (6 bases). In germline, CDR1 is SQVTM, CDR2 ANQGSEA. The length of the CDR3 is 12 residues. The V end lost 3 bases, the J end lost 6 bases, and 12 bases lay between the germline ends. CDR3 residues: CSVEGFGGEQYF. CDR3 DNA sequence: TGCAGCGTTGAGGGGTTCGGGGGCGAGCAGTACTTC.

The chain employs TRBV4-1 and TRBJ1-1; the D is unclear. This CDR3 spans 12 amino acids. Germline CDR1 MGHRA, CDR2 YSYEKL. Trimming removed 0 bases at V and 6 bases at J, with 5 bases between. The CDR3 DNA reads as TGCGCCAGCAGCCAAGAACGCTCTGAAGCTTTCTTT. This translates into CASSQERSEAFF.

About this clone: Other DNA sequences within the sample encode an identical CDR3. The rearrangement uses TRBV7-2 and TRBJ2-2; weak D call: TRBD2 (6 bases). The germline gives CDR1 SGHTA, CDR2 FQGNSA. There are 14 residues in the CDR3. V was trimmed by 0 bases and J by 4 bases, leaving 6 bases between them. CDR3 residues: CASSLAGGTGELFF. As DNA, the CDR3 is TGTGCCAGCAGCTTAGCGGGAGGCACCGGGGAGCTGTTTTTT.

V usage is TRBV6-1 and J usage is TRBJ1-1; the match to TRBD1 covers 10 bases. Germline CDR1 and CDR2: MNHNS and SASEGT. There are 13 residues in the CDR3. Losses at the gene ends were 6 bases for V and 3 bases for J; bases not matched to a gene: 1. CDR3 protein: CASRGQGYTEAFF. The CDR3 DNA follows: TGTGCCAGCAGGGGACAGGGGTACACTGAAGCTTTCTTT.

The chain joins TRBV2 to TRBJ2-5; TRBD1 might be the D (7 bases). The germline V and J ends were trimmed by 3 bases and 2 bases, with 10 bases remaining between them. This CDR3 region has 14 residues. In germline, CDR1 is SNHLY, CDR2 FYNNEI. The CDR3 reads CASSDRGRQETQYF. The CDR3 DNA reads as TGTGCCAGCAGTGACAGGGGGAGGCAAGAGACCCAGTACTTC.

This clone has just one count. This sample also contains other DNA sequences that code for the same CDR3. The chain is built from TRBV18 and TRBJ2-5, with a possible D match to TRBD1 (6 bases). Germline loops: CDR1 KGHSH, CDR2 LQKENI. The V gene lost 6 bases and the J gene lost 2 bases, with 10 bases spanning the gap. CDR3 size: 13 residues. CDR3: CASSSGQQETQYF. The DNA for the CDR3 is TGTGCCAGCTCCTCTGGACAGCAAGAGACCCAGTACTTC.

The V gene is TRBV2, the J gene TRBJ2-5; D possibly corresponds to TRBD1 (6 bases). V gave up 6 bases and J gave up 1 base, with 9 bases separating them. This CDR3 is built from 13 residues. Germline V gene sequence: CDR1 SNHLY, CDR2 FYNNEI. The CDR3 DNA follows: TGTGCCAGCAGAGGACAGCTCCAAGAGACCCAGTACTTC. Amino acids: CASRGQLQETQYF.

The chain recombines TRBV14 with TRBJ1-3; no firm D call. Germline V gene sequence: CDR1 SGHDN, CDR2 FVKESK. The CDR3 extends over 13 amino acids. Deletions cut 5 bases from V and 4 bases from J, with 9 bases between. The CDR3: CASSSRPGNTIYF. DNA for the CDR3: TGTGCCAGCAGCTCTCGTCCAGGAAACACCATATATTTT.

The V and J genes are TRBV9 and TRBJ1-2; D is unresolved. CDR3 size: 15 residues. Deletions cut 0 bases from V and 4 bases from J, with 13 bases between. Per germline, CDR1 SGDLS and CDR2 YYNGEE. The CDR3 protein is CASSVDKRPLYGYTF. For the CDR3, the DNA is TGTGCCAGCAGCGTAGATAAAAGACCCCTCTATGGCTACACCTTC.

The J gene is TRBJ2-2, the V gene TRBV14; the match to TRBD2 covers 10 bases. This CDR3 has 18 residues. Germline-derived CDR1 and CDR2 are SGHDN and FVKESK. Trimming cost V 4 bases and J 4 bases; bases outside gene matches: 12. Here the CDR3 DNA reads TGTGCCAGCAGCCCCCGGGGCTTAGCGGGAGGCCCCACCGGGGAGCTGTTTTTT. As protein: CASSPRGLAGGPTGELFF.

The V gene is TRBV5-6, the J gene TRBJ1-3; D is possibly TRBD1 (6 bases). Between the trimmed V and J ends, which lost 3 bases and 2 bases, there was a span of 15 bases. The germline gives CDR1 SGHDT, CDR2 YYEEEE. This CDR3 has 16 residues. The CDR3 DNA is TGTGCCAGCAGCTCCGTCAACAGGGAACCTGGAAACACCATATATTTT. It is translated as CASSSVNREPGNTIYF.

J is TRBJ1-5 and V is TRBV27, with 9 bases aligning to TRBD1. Germline CDR1 reads MNHEY; CDR2 reads SMNVEV (reference sequence). V lost 6 bases to trimming and J lost 1 base; unmatched junction nucleotides: 1. CDR3 length: 14 residues. The CDR3 loop is CASRGQGSNQPQHF. The DNA of the CDR3 is TGTGCCAGCAGGGGACAGGGAAGCAATCAGCCCCAGCATTTT.

This chain uses TRBV19 with TRBJ2-3; TRBD1 agrees at 9 bases. The CDR3 length is 18 residues. Germline-derived CDR1 and CDR2 are LNHDA and SQIVND (reference sequence). V shed 6 bases, J shed 0 bases, and the junction held 13 bases outside the gene matches. CDR3 coding DNA: TGTGCCAGTAGCACCGGGACAGGGAAGCCCGCTAGCACAGATACGCAGTATTTT. Protein sequence: CASSTGTGKPASTDTQYF.

The chain joins TRBV6-6 to TRBJ1-1, with D possibly being TRBD1 (5 bases). The germline gives CDR1 MNHNY, CDR2 SVGAGI (reference sequence). V shed 6 bases and J shed 4 bases, with 9 bases lying between them. This CDR3 has 12 residues. In nucleotides, the CDR3 is TGTGCCAGCAGCGACAGAGGCACTGAAGCTTTCTTT. It yields the protein CASSDRGTEAFF.

The rearrangement joins TRBV19 to TRBJ2-3; 8 positions agree with TRBD2. Unmatched junction bases numbered 10, after V lost 7 bases and J lost 4 bases. Germline lookup yields CDR1 LNHDA and CDR2 SQIVND (reference sequence). The CDR3 totals 15 residues. CDR3 bases: TGTGCCAGTATGGAAGCGGGAGTTAGACCAGATACGCAGTATTTT. This encodes CASMEAGVRPDTQYF.

V and J are TRBV7-2 and TRBJ2-7, with TRBD2 identical over 9 bases. Germline V gene data show CDR1 as SGHTA and CDR2 as FQGNSA. This CDR3 is 15 amino acids long. V lost 6 bases and J lost 4; bases outside the gene matches: 10. CDR3 residues: CASSPTSGPYYEQYF. The CDR3 region has the DNA TGTGCCAGCAGTCCTACTAGCGGGCCTTATTACGAGCAGTACTTC.

The chain joins TRBV7-2 to TRBJ2-1; TRBD2 matches at 10 bases. This CDR3 spans 18 amino acids. Trimming cost V 1 base and J 4 bases; bases outside gene matches: 10. Germline lookup yields CDR1 SGHTA and CDR2 FQGNSA. DNA of the CDR3: TGTGCCAGCAGCTTAGGCCCCTGGGGAGCGGGAGGGTACAATGAGCAGTTCTTC. Its protein is CASSLGPWGAGGYNEQFF. The full variable domain, rest sourced from reference TRBV7-2 and TRBJ2-1, is GAGVSQSPSNKVTEKGKDVELRCDPISGHTALYWYRQSLGQGLEFLIYFQGNSAPDKSGLPSDRFSAERTGGSVSTLTIQRTQQEDSAVYLCASSLGPWGAGGYNEQFFGPGTRLTVL.